This TCR beta chain stems from a study of response to subunit inactivated influenza vaccine. Findings and caveats of the study: Only a handful of new T cells, the authors suggested, are recruited with each seasonal influenza vaccination.

At least ten counts were recorded for this clonotype. What it binds is unknown. One entry per CDR3 protein results from TCRdb running MiXCR on the RT-PCR reads. This table has around 480,000 distinct CDR3 sequences, approximately 10% appearing once. Germline lookup yields CDR1 MDHEN and CDR2 SYDVKM. V was cut by 7 bases and J by 5 bases, with 14 bases left in between. This CDR3 is 13 amino acids long. This receptor was obtained from a middle-aged man who received an inactivated influenza vaccine. This chain links TRBV28 with TRBJ2-5; D is possibly TRBD2 (6 bases). This specimen was PBMCs from blood, taken more than 35 days after vaccination. The CDR3 DNA reads TGTGCCAGCACGGCCCTAGCGTGGGAGACCCAGTACTTC. It translates to CASTALAWETQYF.